The next 5 T cell receptor beta chains were all read from a single sample in a study of T cells in localized non-small cell lung cancer. Measured with immunoSEQ multiplex PCR; TCRdb has only the in-frame clones, and not every one. This repertoire shows 40,000 to 50,000 clones, approximately 91% found once; its top ten account for roughly 2.6%. The sample consisted of peripheral blood, taken before any cancer treatment. All receptors derive from a female donor of 60 years or more with stage I squamous cell lung carcinoma.

J is TRBJ2-3 and V is TRBV5-1; the D gene could be TRBD1 or TRBD2 (5 bases each). CDR3 size: 14 residues. Germline assignment: CDR1 SGHRS and CDR2 YFSETQ. With 4 bases removed from V and 1 base from J, the gap between germline ends came to 10 bases. In DNA form, the CDR3 reads TGCGCCAGCAGCCGGGACCTGGGCACAGATACGCAGTATTTT. Translated, it gives CASSRDLGTDTQYF.

This clone was detected once. The chain uses TRBV20-1 and TRBJ2-1; the D is unclear. V lost 6 bases to trimming and J lost 7 bases, with 7 bases between them. Germline CDR1 reads DFQATT; CDR2 reads SNEGSKA (reference sequence). The CDR3 loop spans 10 amino acids. The CDR3 DNA is TGCAGTGCCTTCCCGAATGAGCAGTTCTTC. It translates to CSAFPNEQFF.

This chain joins TRBV19 and TRBJ2-3; D is uncertain. Germline V gene data show CDR1 as LNHDA and CDR2 as SQIVND (reference sequence). This CDR3 has 11 residues. The germline V and J ends were trimmed by 8 bases and 0 bases, with 3 bases remaining between them. Written as DNA, the CDR3 is TGTGCCAGTTGGAGCACAGATACGCAGTATTTT. Encoded protein: CASWSTDTQYF.

By proportion, this clone is medium-sized. The V and J genes are TRBV6-1 and TRBJ2-2; 8 nucleotides agree with TRBD1. The CDR3 sequence is 14 residues long. Germline V CDR1 and CDR2: MNHNS, SASEGT. The ends lost 10 bases at V and 3 bases at J; junction bases unmatched: 7. CDR3 sequence (DNA): TGTGCCACTGAGGACAGGGCCGACACCGGGGAGCTGTTTTTT. This gives the protein CATEDRADTGELFF.

This clone has just one count. The chain joins TRBV5-4 to TRBJ2-7; D gene uncertain. The length of the CDR3 is 14 residues. Trimming shortened V by 1 base and J by 3 bases, and 11 bases separated the two germline ends. Germline CDR1 and CDR2: SGHNT and YYREEE (reference sequence). The CDR3 spells CASSLNRNLYEQYF. For the CDR3, the DNA is TGTGCCAGCAGCTTGAATCGAAACCTCTACGAGCAGTACTTC. The full variable domain, with the rest looked up from reference TRBV5-4 and TRBJ2-7, is ETGVTQSPTHLIKTRGQQVTLRCSSQSGHNTVSWYQQALGQGPQFIFQYYREEENGRGNFPPRFSGLQFPNYSSELNVNALELDDSALYLCASSLNRNLYEQYFGPGTRLTVT.